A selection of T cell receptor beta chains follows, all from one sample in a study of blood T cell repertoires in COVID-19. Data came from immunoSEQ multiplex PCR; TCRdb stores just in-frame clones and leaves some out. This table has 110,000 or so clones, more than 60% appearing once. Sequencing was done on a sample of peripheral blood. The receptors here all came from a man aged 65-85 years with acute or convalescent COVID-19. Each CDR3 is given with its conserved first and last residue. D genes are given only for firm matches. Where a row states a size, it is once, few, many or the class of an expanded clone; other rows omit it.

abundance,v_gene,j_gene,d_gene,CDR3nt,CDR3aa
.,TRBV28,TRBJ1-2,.,TGTGCCAGCAGTTTACCCTTTAACTATGGCTACACCTTC,CASSLPFNYGYTF
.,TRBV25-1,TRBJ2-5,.,TGTGCCAGCAGTGAGGCCAAGCGGGAGACCCAGTACTTC,CASSEAKRETQYF
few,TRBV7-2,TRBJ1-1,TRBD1,TGTGCCAGCAGCTTAGCGGGACAGGCTTACACTGAAGCTTTCTTT,CASSLAGQAYTEAFF
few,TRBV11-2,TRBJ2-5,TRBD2,TGTGCCAGCAGCTTAGGGATGGCGGGGCGGGGGGAGACCCAGTACTTC,CASSLGMAGRGETQYF
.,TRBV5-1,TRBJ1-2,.,TGCGCCAGCAGCACAGAGAACGAAAACTATGGCTACACCTTC,CASSTENENYGYTF
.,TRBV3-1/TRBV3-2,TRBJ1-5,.,TGTGCCAGCAGCCAATTCCGGGCAGGGCAGCCCCAGCATTTT,CASSQFRAGQPQHF
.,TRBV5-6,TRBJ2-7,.,TGTGCCAGCAGTTGGGGCGGGAAAGGCTACGAGCAGTACTTC,CASSWGGKGYEQYF
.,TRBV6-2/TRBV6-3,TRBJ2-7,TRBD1,TGTGCCAGCAGTTACTCGATACAGGGGGCGTACGAGCAGTACTTC,CASSYSIQGAYEQYF
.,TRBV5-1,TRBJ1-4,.,TGCGCCAGCAGCTTGGTCCCCCCAGGGCCTAATGAAAAACTGTTTTTT,CASSLVPPGPNEKLFF
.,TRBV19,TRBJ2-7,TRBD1,TGTGCCAGTAGTCTACGCGACAGGGCGATTTCCTACGAGCAGTACTTC,CASSLRDRAISYEQYF
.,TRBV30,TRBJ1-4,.,TGTGCCTGGAGAATCGGAACTAATGAAAAACTGTTTTTT,CAWRIGTNEKLFF
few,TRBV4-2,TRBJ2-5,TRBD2,TGTGCCAGCAGCCAAGAAGAGGGACTAGCGGGAGAGCAGACCCAGTACTTC,CASSQEEGLAGEQTQYF
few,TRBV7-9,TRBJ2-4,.,TGTGCCAGCAGCATGACCGATTCTCCAACAGAACTAGCCAAAAACATTCAGTACTTC,CASSMTDSPTELAKNIQYF